This T cell receptor beta chain was identified during a study of blood T cell repertoires in COVID-19 (dated by TCRdb to about 2020). Context from the whole study: Samples from collaborators originated in the United States, Italy and Spain and spanned both the acute and convalescent phases of COVID-19. The repertoires were released in a freely available public database meant as a resource for research on the immune response to SARS-CoV-2. HLA class I and class II types, where available, came from metadata supplied by the sample provider rather than from assay-based typing. A de-identified subject ID, COVID-19 status, age in years and sex were almost always included in the sample metadata. The material from the prospective study consisted of cDNA or gDNA derived from T cells, B-cell-depleted T cells, or PBMCs. The samples were drawn from two sources: the first 160 participants of the ongoing ImmuneRACE study, and 950 to 1,500 subjects contributed by 6 global collaborators. Deeply sampled blood TCRbeta repertoires from subjects exposed to, actively infected with, or recovered from COVID-19 were included in the dataset.

One collaborating source in Seattle enrolled patients during active infection and followed them longitudinally through the course of disease. Each collaborating institution followed its own protocols to collect whole blood in K2EDTA tubes. For TCRbeta analysis, collaborator samples were shipped as frozen whole blood, as isolated PBMCs, or as DNA extracted from either sample type. Beyond this particular receptor, the publication reports: The amount of clinical and demographic metadata varied by source and participant and was provided uncurated.

Comments on this clone: Its antigen specificity is not known. One base away there is no much larger clone; base qualities are not given.

The CDR3 spans 15 residues, from the cysteine through the phenylalanine. The DNA shown is the 45-base CDR3, in frame from base 1. Based on the germline V gene, the CDR1 and CDR2 sequences are MDHEN and SYDVKM. V has 6 bases trimmed and J has 4 bases trimmed; junction bases matching no gene number 5. The immunoSEQ Assay, a bias-controlled multiplex PCR, was used to amplify TCRbeta CDR3 regions from genomic DNA. The original pipeline was this. The number of nucleated cells in each sample was estimated from the amplification of reference gene primers within the assay. To quantify the absolute abundance of each unique TCRbeta CDR3 rearrangement, sequence reads were collapsed and filtered. For each sample, productive Simpson clonality was calculated as the square root of Simpson's diversity index across productive rearrangements. This immuneACCESS table, as held by TCRdb, lists in-frame sequences with V and J called but not all clones. Of the missing ones, under half trace to an unresolved V gene in checked studies; the others have no known cause. V, J and clone size are taken as reported in that table, and D and trimming were inferred from the DNA itself. Here the sample has 350,000 to 450,000 clones; around nine tenths occur a single time. The ten largest account for under 2% of the sample.

The chain is made from TRBV28 and TRBJ2-2; 10 bases in the junction line up with TRBD2. This clonotype was sampled from a woman aged 40-49 years with COVID-19, enrolled during active disease. Sequences were obtained from peripheral blood. The CDR3 is CASSRSGGSTGELFF. DNA sequence: TGTGCCAGCAGCCGTAGCGGGGGGAGCACCGGGGAGCTGTTTTTT.